What follows are 12 T cell receptor beta chains derived from one specimen sequenced in a study of cytomegalovirus exposure and HLA in healthy donors (dated by TCRdb to 2016 to 2017). To prepare the library, the immunoSEQ multiplex PCR assay was applied. For the multiplex PCR, a mixture combining 60 forward primers for TCR Vbeta segments and 13 reverse primers for TCR Jbeta segments was used. As stored in TCRdb, this immuneACCESS dataset retains in-frame rearrangements with V and J assigned. A fraction of the clones does not appear; measured against another copy, unresolved V genes explain less than half of the discrepancy, and the remainder lacks a known reason. For this sample the table gives 150,000 to 200,000 clones, of which just over 70% were detected only once. The ten largest clonotypes hold 4.7% of the sample. Sequencing input: PBMCs. These receptors all come from a man younger than 30 in good health and CMV-seropositive.

The rearrangement links TRBV9 to TRBJ2-3, with TRBD2 identical over 8 bases. V gave up 3 bases and J gave up 5 bases; unmatched junction bases: 11. This CDR3 is 16 amino acids long. Germline V gene data show CDR1 as SGDLS and CDR2 as YYNGEE. CDR3 amino acids: CASSAHGGAWGDTQYF. In DNA form, the CDR3 reads TGTGCCAGCAGCGCCCACGGGGGGGCCTGGGGAGATACGCAGTATTTT.

This clone was counted once. This sequence joins TRBV6-1 and TRBJ2-1; D is perhaps TRBD2 (5 bases). The germline gives CDR1 MNHNS, CDR2 SASEGT. This CDR3 contains 14 residues. V was clipped by 8 bases and J by 0 bases, with 11 bases between them. This chain's CDR3 is CASRGSGSYNEQFF. The CDR3 region has the DNA TGTGCCAGCCGTGGGAGCGGCTCCTACAATGAGCAGTTCTTC.

V and J are TRBV13 and TRBJ2-3, with 10 bases aligning to TRBD2. The CDR3 spans 18 residues. The junction had 11 bases not matched to a gene; V was cut back by 5 bases and J by 0 bases. Germline V lookup: CDR1 PRHDT, CDR2 FYEKMQ (reference sequence). CDR3 region: CASSPRPLAGASTDTQYF. The CDR3 bases are TGTGCCAGCAGCCCCCGCCCCCTAGCGGGAGCTAGCACAGATACGCAGTATTTT.

J is TRBJ1-3 and V is TRBV12-5; no firm D call. V dropped 1 base and J dropped 3 bases, with 7 bases sitting between them. The CDR3 extends over 14 amino acids. Germline V CDR1 and CDR2: LGHNT, FRNRAP. The CDR3 region has the DNA TGTGCTAGTGGTTTGGCACTCCGTGGAAACACCATATATTTT. Translated: CASGLALRGNTIYF.

This chain uses TRBV4-1 with TRBJ1-1; D gene unclear. The CDR3 is 13 amino acids. Trimming took off 0 bases at V and 11 bases at J, with 13 bases between the two ends. Germline CDR1 MGHRA, CDR2 YSYEKL. The CDR3 is CASSQDVEGGAFF. The CDR3 DNA follows: TGCGCCAGCAGCCAAGATGTAGAGGGAGGGGCTTTCTTT.

The J gene is TRBJ2-2, the V gene TRBV5-1; 10 bases map to TRBD2. This CDR3 comprises 15 residues. Germline assignment: CDR1 SGHRS and CDR2 YFSETQ. V was clipped by 4 bases and J by 5 bases; unmatched bases: 5. The CDR3 DNA follows: TGCGCCAGCAGCGAGGGACTAGCGCATACCGGGGAGCTGTTTTTT. The encoded protein is CASSEGLAHTGELFF.

V gene TRBV28 combines with J gene TRBJ1-2, with 7 bases matching TRBD1. Germline CDR1 MDHEN, CDR2 SYDVKM. There are 14 residues in the CDR3. J gave up 4 bases and V 3 bases, and 5 bases lay outside the gene matches. For the CDR3, the DNA is TGTGCCAGCAGTTTGGAGGGGGCTGGCTATGGCTACACCTTC. It codes for CASSLEGAGYGYTF.

In this sample, this clone turned up a few times. Sequence at one end of the junction differs from germline and may be a read error. The chain joins TRBV5-1 to TRBJ1-2, with TRBD1 identical over 7 bases. The CDR3 extends over 15 amino acids. Germline V gives CDR1 SGHRS, CDR2 YFSETQ. The CDR3 sequence: CASRLETGTNYGYTF. CDR3 nucleotides: TGCGCCAGCAGATTGGAGACAGGGACTAACTATGGCTACACCTTC.

This clone was detected a few times. This chain connects TRBV18 to TRBJ2-1; possible D gene TRBD2, 6 bases. Per germline, CDR1 KGHSH and CDR2 LQKENI. Trimming took 3 bases from V and 5 from J, leaving 17 bases between them. The CDR3 is 16 amino acids. CDR3 region: CASSPLGGTDNNEQFF. CDR3 DNA: TGTGCCAGCTCACCCCTGGGCGGGACGGACAACAATGAGCAGTTCTTC.

The gene calls are TRBV2 and TRBJ2-3; D call uncertain. CDR1 is SNHLY, CDR2 FYNNEI, per germline. Trimming left V 3 bases short and J 5 bases short, with 9 bases between. The CDR3 runs to 13 residues. CDR3: CASSERMGDTQYF. The CDR3 DNA reads as TGTGCCAGCAGTGAGAGGATGGGAGATACGCAGTATTTT.

Only a few counts were recorded for this clone. V gene TRBV6-5 combines with J gene TRBJ2-3; D is unclear. Trimming cost V 0 bases and J 0 bases, with 7 bases left between them. CDR3 length: 15 residues. Germline CDR1 MNHEY, CDR2 SVGAGI. CDR3 region: CASSYSADSTDTQYF. The CDR3, as DNA: TGTGCCAGCAGTTACTCGGCGGATAGCACAGATACGCAGTATTTT.

The chain recombines TRBV6-5 with TRBJ2-1; possible D gene TRBD2, 7 bases. V shed 5 bases and J shed 10 bases, with 18 bases lying between them. The CDR3 contains 14 residues. Germline assignment: CDR1 MNHEY and CDR2 SVGAGI. The CDR3 DNA is TGTGCCAGCAGTGGGCCGGGGGGCCCCAGCGAGCAGTTCTTC. As protein: CASSGPGGPSEQFF.